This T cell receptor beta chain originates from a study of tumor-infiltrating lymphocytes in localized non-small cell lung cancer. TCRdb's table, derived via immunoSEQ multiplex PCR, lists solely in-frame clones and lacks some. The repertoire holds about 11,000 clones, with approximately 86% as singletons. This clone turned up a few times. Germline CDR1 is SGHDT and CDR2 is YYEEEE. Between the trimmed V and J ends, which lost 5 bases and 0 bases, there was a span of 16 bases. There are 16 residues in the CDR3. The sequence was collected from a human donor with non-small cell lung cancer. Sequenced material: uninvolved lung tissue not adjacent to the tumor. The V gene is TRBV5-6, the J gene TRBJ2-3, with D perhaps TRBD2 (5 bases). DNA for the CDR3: TGTGCCAGCAGTTTCATAACAGCGGCCAGCACAGATACGCAGTATTTT. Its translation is CASSFITAASTDTQYF.